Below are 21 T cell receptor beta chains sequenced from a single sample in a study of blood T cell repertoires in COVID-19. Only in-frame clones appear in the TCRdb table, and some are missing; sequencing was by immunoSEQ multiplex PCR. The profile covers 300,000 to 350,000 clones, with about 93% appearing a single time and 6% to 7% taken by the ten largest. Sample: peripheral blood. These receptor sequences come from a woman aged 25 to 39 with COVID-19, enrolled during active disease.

Here the CDR3 reads CATSDPGQENEKLFF. The CDR3 nucleotides are TGTGCCACCAGTGATCCGGGACAGGAGAATGAAAAACTGTTTTTT. The chain links TRBV24-1 to TRBJ1-4; 8 bases align to TRBD1. The CDR3 sequence is 15 residues long. Germline CDR1 reads KGHDR; CDR2 reads SFDVKD. V shed 3 bases, J shed 5 bases, and the junction held 4 bases outside the gene matches.

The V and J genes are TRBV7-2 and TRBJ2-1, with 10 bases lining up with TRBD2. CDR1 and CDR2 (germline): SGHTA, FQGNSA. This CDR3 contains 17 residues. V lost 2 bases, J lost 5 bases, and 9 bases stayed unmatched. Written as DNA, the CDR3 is TGTGCCAGCAGCTTACCTCGACTAGCGGGTGTAAACAATGAGCAGTTCTTC. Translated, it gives CASSLPRLAGVNNEQFF. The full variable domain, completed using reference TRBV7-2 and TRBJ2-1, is GAGVSQSPSNKVTEKGKDVELRCDPISGHTALYWYRQSLGQGLEFLIYFQGNSAPDKSGLPSDRFSAERTGGSVSTLTIQRTQQEDSAVYLCASSLPRLAGVNNEQFFGPGTRLTVL.

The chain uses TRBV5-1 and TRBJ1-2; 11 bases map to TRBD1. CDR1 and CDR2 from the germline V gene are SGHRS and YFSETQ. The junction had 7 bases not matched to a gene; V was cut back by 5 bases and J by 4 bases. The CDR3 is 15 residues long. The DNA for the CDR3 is TGCGCCAGCAGTTCCGGGACAGGGGGGATCTATGGCTACACCTTC. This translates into CASSSGTGGIYGYTF.

CDR3 in DNA: TGTGCCAGCAGGGGCGGGGGGTCCCAAGAGACCCAGTACTTC. This sequence encodes CASRGGGSQETQYF. The genes are TRBV2 and TRBJ2-5, with TRBD2 identical over 8 bases. The CDR3 has 14 amino acids. The germline CDR1 and CDR2 sequences are SNHLY and FYNNEI. The V segment lost 6 bases and the J segment 1 base; nucleotides outside the gene matches: 4.

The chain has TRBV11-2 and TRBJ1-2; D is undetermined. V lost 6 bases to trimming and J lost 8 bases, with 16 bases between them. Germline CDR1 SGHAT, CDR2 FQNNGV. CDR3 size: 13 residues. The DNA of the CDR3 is TGTGCCAGCAGAACCGGGGAGACGGAAGGCTACACCTTC. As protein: CASRTGETEGYTF.

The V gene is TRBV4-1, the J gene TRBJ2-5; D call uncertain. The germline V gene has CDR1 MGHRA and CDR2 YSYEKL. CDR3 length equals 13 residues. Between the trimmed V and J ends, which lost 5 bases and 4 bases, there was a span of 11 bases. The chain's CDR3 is CASSAGRRETQYF. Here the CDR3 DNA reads TGCGCCAGCAGCGCCGGTCGGAGAGAGACCCAGTACTTC.

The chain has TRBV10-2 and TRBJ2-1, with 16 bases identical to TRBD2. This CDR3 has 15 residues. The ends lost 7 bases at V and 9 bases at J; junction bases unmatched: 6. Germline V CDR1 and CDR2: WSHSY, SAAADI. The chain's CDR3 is CASNPGTSGRVEQFF. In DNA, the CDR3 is TGCGCCAGCAACCCCGGGACTAGCGGGAGGGTTGAGCAGTTCTTC.

DNA for the CDR3: TGTGCCAGCAGACAGAGAAATTCACCCCTCCACTTT. Translating it yields CASRQRNSPLHF. The rearrangement uses TRBV2 and TRBJ1-6; D not resolved. This CDR3 comprises 12 residues. Germline CDR1 is SNHLY and CDR2 is FYNNEI. V was pared by 6 bases and J by 7 bases, with 7 bases between.

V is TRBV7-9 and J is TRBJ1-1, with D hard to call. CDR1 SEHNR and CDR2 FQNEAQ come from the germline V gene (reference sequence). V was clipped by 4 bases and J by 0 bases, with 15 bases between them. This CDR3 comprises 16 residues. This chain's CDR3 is CASSSLKTSMNTEAFF. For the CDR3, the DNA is TGTGCCAGCAGCTCTCTTAAGACATCGATGAACACTGAAGCTTTCTTT. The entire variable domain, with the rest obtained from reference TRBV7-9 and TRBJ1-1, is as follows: DTGVSQNPRHKITKRGQNVTFRCDPISEHNRLYWYRQTLGQGPEFLTYFQNEAQLEKSRLLSDRFSAERPKGSFSTLEIQRTEQGDSAMYLCASSSLKTSMNTEAFFGQGTRLTVV.

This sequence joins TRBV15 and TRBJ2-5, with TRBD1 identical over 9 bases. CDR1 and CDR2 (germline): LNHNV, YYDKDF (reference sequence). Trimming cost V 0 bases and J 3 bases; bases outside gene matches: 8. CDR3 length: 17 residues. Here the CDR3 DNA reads TGTGCCACCAGCAGAGACATGGAACGGGACAGGGAAGAGACCCAGTACTTC. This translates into CATSRDMERDREETQYF. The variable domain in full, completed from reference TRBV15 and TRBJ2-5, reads DAMVIQNPRYQVTQFGKPVTLSCSQTLNHNVMYWYQQKSSQAPKLLFHYYDKDFNNEADTPDNFQSRRPNTSFCFLDIRSPGLGDTAMYLCATSRDMERDREETQYFGPGTRLLVL.

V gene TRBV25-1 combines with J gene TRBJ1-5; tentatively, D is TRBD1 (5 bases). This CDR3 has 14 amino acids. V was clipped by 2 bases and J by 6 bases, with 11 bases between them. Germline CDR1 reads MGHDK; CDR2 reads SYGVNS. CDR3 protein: CASSERGSGQPQHF. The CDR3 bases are TGTGCCAGCAGTGAAAGGGGCTCGGGTCAGCCCCAGCATTTT. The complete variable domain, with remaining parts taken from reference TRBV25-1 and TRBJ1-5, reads EADIYQTPRYLVIGTGKKITLECSQTMGHDKMYWYQQDPGMELHLIHYSYGVNSTEKGDLSSESTVSRIRTEHFPLTLESARPSHTSQYLCASSERGSGQPQHFGDGTRLSIL.

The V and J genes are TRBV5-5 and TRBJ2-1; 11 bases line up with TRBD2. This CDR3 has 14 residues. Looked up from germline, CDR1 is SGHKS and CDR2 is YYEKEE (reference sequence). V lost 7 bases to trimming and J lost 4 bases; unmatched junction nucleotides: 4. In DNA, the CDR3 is TGTGCCAGCGAAAGGACTAGCGGGTACAATGAGCAGTTCTTC. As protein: CASERTSGYNEQFF.

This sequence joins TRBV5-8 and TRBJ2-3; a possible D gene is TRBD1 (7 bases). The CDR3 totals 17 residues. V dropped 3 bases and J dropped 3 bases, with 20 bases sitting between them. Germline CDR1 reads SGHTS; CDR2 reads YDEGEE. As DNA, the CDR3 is TGTGCCAGCAGCTGGGGGGTACGGGACAGAGAAACAGATACGCAGTATTTT. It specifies CASSWGVRDRETDTQYF.

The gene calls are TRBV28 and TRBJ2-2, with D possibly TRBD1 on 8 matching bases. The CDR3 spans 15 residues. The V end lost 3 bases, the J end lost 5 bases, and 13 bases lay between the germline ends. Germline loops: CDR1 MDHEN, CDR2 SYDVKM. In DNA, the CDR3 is TGTGCCAGCAGTTTGTACAGGGGGGGAACCGGGGAGCTGTTTTTT. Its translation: CASSLYRGGTGELFF.

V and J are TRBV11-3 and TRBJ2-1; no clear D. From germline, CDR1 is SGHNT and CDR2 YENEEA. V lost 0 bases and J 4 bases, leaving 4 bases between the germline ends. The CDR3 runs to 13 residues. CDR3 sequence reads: CASSLESYNEQFF. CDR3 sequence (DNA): TGTGCCAGCAGCTTAGAGTCATACAATGAGCAGTTCTTC.

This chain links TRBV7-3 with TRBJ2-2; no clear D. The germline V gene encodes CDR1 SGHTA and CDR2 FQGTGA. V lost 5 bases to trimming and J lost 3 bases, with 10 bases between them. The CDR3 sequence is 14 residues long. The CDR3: CASSRAADTGELFF. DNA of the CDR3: TGTGCCAGCAGCCGAGCCGCGGACACCGGGGAGCTGTTTTTT.

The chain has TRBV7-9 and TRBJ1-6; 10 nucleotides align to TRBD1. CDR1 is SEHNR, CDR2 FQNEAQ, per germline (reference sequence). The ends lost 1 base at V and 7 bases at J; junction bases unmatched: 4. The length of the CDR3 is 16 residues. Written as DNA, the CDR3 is TGTGCCAGCAGCTTAGGGGACAGGGGCAGGAATTCACCCCTCCACTTT. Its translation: CASSLGDRGRNSPLHF.

The CDR3 spells CASRADRSNQPQHF. The CDR3 DNA follows: TGTGCCAGCAGAGCGGACCGCTCCAATCAGCCCCAGCATTTT. The rearrangement joins TRBV2 to TRBJ1-5; no definite D call. V lost 6 bases to trimming and J lost 3 bases, with 12 bases between them. The length of the CDR3 is 14 residues. CDR1 is SNHLY, CDR2 FYNNEI, per germline. The full variable domain, its missing parts supplied by reference TRBV2 and TRBJ1-5, is EPEVTQTPSHQVTQMGQEVILRCVPISNHLYFYWYRQILGQKVEFLVSFYNNEISEKSEIFDDQFSVERPDGSNFTLKIRSTKLEDSAMYFCASRADRSNQPQHFGDGTRLSIL.

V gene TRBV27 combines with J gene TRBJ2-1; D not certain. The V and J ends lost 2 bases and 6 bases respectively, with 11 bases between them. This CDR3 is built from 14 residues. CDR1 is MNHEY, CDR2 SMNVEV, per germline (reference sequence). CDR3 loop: CASSLSPIGNEQFF. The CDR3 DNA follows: TGTGCCAGCAGTTTAAGTCCAATCGGCAATGAGCAGTTCTTC.

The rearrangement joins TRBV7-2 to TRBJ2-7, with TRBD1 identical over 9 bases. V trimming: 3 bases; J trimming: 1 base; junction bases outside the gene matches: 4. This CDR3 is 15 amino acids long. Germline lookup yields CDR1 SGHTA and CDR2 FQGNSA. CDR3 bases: TGTGCCAGCAGCTTTAACAGGGGGCCTTCCTACGAGCAGTACTTC. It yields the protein CASSFNRGPSYEQYF.

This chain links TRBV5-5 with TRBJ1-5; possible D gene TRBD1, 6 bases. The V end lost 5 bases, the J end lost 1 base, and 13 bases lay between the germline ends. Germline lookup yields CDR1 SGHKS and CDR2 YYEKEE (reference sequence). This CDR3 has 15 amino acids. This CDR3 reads CASSLTGTSNQPQHF. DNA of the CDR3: TGTGCCAGCAGTTTGACCGGGACAAGCAATCAGCCCCAGCATTTT.